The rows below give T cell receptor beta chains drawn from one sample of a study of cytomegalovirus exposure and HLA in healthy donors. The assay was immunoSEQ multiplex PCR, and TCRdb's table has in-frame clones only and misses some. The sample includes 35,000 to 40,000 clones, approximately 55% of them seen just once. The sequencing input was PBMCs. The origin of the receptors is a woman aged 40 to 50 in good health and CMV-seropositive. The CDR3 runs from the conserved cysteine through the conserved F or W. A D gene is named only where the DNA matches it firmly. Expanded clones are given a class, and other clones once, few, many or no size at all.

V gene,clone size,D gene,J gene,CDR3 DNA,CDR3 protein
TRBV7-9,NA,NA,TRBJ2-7,TGTGCCAGCAGCTTTTCCAGCGGATACGAGCAGTACTTC,CASSFSSGYEQYF
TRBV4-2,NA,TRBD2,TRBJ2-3,TGTGCCAGCAGCCAAACTAGCGGGGGGACCACAGATACGCAGTATTTT,CASSQTSGGTTDTQYF
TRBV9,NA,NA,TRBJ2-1,TGTGCCAGCAGCGAGAGAGGGCTATTCGATGAGCAGTTCTTC,CASSERGLFDEQFF
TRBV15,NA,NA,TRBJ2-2,TGTGCCACCAGCACCTCCGGGGAGCTGTTTTTT,CATSTSGELFF
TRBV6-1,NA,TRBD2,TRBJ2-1,TGTGCCAGCAGTGGGAGGACTAGCGGGGGGGTCAATGAGCAGTTCTTC,CASSGRTSGGVNEQFF
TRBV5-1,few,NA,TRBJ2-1,TGCGCCAGCAGCTTCGGACTGCCCCGCGATGAGCAGTTCTTC,CASSFGLPRDEQFF
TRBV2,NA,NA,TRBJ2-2,TGTGCCAGCGCGTCGTATTCGAACACCGGGGAGCTGTTTTTT,CASASYSNTGELFF
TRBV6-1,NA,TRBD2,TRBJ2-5,TGTGCCAGCAGATTACTAGCGGGGGAGACCCAGTACTTC,CASRLLAGETQYF
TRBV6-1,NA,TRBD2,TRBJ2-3,TGTGCCAGCAGTGCACTAGCGGGAAGCACAGATACGCAGTATTTT,CASSALAGSTDTQYF
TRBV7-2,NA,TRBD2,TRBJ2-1,TGTGCCAGCAGCAGGACTAGCGGGAGCTCCTACAATGAGCAGTTCTTC,CASSRTSGSSYNEQFF
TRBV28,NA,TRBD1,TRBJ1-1,TGTGCCAGCAGTCCCCCGACAGGGGGGACTGAAGCTTTCTTT,CASSPPTGGTEAFF
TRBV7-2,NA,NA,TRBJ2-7,TGTGCCAGCAGCTTAGTAGGGGGGGGCTACGAGCAGTACTTC,CASSLVGGGYEQYF
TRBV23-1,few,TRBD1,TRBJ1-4,TGCGCCAGCAGTCAAAGCGCAGGGGGCTATGAAAAACTGTTTTTT,CASSQSAGGYEKLFF
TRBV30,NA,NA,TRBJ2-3,TGTGCCTGGAGTGTACGGAGAAAATCATACACAGATACGCAGTATTTT,CAWSVRRKSYTDTQYF
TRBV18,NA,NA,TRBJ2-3,TGTGCCAGCACTCCCACGGCGACGGCGGCAGATACGCAGTATTTT,CASTPTATAADTQYF
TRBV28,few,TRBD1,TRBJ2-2,TGTGCCAGTAGTTATCGACAGGGCCGAGGCGGGGAGCTGTTTTTT,CASSYRQGRGGELFF
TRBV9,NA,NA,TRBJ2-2,TGTGCCAGCAGCGTAGCGGCCGGGGAGCTGTTTTTT,CASSVAAGELFF
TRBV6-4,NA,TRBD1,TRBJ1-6,TGTGCCAGCAGTGTGGGACAGGGTGCAAATTCACCCCTCCACTTT,CASSVGQGANSPLHF
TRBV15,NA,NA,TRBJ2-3,TGTGCCACCAGCGAAACACGGACTGGCACAGATACGCAGTATTTT,CATSETRTGTDTQYF
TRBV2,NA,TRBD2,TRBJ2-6,TGTGCCAGCAGTGTTACTAGCGGGGGACACTCTGGGGCCAACGTCCTGACTTTC,CASSVTSGGHSGANVLTF
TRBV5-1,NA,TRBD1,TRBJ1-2,TGCGCCAGCAGCTTAGAGGGGACAGAGAACTATGGCTACACCTTC,CASSLEGTENYGYTF
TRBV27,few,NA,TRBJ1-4,TGTGCCAGCAGTCACCGGTCAACTAATGAAAAACTGTTTTTT,CASSHRSTNEKLFF
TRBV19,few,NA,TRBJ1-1,TGTGCCAGTAGTATCGGGGGGGTGACCACTGAAGCTTTCTTT,CASSIGGVTTEAFF
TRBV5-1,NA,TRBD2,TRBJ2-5,TGCGCCAGCAGGCCGGGACTAGCGGTGGGTGCGGAGACCCAGTACTTC,CASRPGLAVGAETQYF
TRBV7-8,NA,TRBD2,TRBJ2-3,TGTGCCAGCAGCTTGGGAGCGGGAATGGGTTCAGATACGCAGTATTTT,CASSLGAGMGSDTQYF
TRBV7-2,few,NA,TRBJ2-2,TGTGCCAGCAGCTCCATAGTCTCCACGGTTCGCCGGGAGCTGTTTTTT,CASSSIVSTVRRELFF
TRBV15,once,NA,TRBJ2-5,TGTGCCACCAGCAGAGATCTGACAGCTCAGACCCAGTACTTC,CATSRDLTAQTQYF
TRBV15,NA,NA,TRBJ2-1,TGTGCCACCAGCAGAGATTTAAACAATGAGCAGTTCTTC,CATSRDLNNEQFF
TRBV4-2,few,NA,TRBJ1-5,TGTGCCAGCAACCAAACACAGGGTCCGGGCAATCAGCCCCAGCATTTT,CASNQTQGPGNQPQHF
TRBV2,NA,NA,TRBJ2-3,TGTGCCAGCAGTCTCAGGGTGTTCAGCGCAGATACGCAGTATTTT,CASSLRVFSADTQYF
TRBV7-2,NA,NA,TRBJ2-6,TGTGCCAGCAGCTTAACTTATGGCGGAAATGGGGCCAACGTCCTGACTTTC,CASSLTYGGNGANVLTF
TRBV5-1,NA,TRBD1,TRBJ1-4,TGCGCCAGCAGCCGAGGGACAGAAAATGAAAAACTGTTTTTT,CASSRGTENEKLFF
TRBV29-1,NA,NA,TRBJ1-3,TGCAGCGTTGGAGACCTAGGAAACACCATATATTTT,CSVGDLGNTIYF
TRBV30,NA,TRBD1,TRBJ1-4,TGTGCCTGGAGTTTGGGTTCGGGACAGCGCTATGAAAAACTGTTTTTT,CAWSLGSGQRYEKLFF
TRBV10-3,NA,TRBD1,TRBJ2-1,TGTGCCATCAGTGACGGACAGGGAATGGGGAATGAGCAGTTCTTC,CAISDGQGMGNEQFF
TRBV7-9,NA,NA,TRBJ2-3,TGTGCCAGCAGCCAAGGGGGGGGGCGCACAGATACGCAGTATTTT,CASSQGGGRTDTQYF
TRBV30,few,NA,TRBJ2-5,TGTGCCTGGAGTGTACAGCTCTATCGGGATGCAGAGACCCAGTACTTC,CAWSVQLYRDAETQYF
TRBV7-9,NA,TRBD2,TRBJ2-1,TGTGCCAGCAGCTTAGGCGGGGGGGCTAATGAGCAGTTCTTC,CASSLGGGANEQFF
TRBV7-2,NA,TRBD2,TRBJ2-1,TGTGCCAGCAGCTCTGCCGGGGGGTGGTCCTACAATGAGCAGTTCTTC,CASSSAGGWSYNEQFF
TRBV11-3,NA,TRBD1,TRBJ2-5,TGTGCCAGCAGCTTTCAGGGGGCATCAGAGACCCAGTACTTC,CASSFQGASETQYF
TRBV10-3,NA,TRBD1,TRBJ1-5,TGTGCCATCAGTCGCGGACAGGCGGATCAGCCCCAGCATTTT,CAISRGQADQPQHF
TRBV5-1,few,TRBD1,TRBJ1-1,TGCGCCAGCAGCTGGGCAGGGGGCGAGAACACTGAAGCTTTCTTT,CASSWAGGENTEAFF
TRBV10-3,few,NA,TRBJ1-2,TGTGCCATCAGTGGAGGACAGCCCGGTCGCTACACCTTC,CAISGGQPGRYTF
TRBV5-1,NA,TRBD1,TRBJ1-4,TGCGCCAGCAGCTTACAGGGGGCGCGAGAAAAACTGTTTTTT,CASSLQGAREKLFF
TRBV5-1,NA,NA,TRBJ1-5,TGCGCCAGCACCTCAGGGGCCCAGCCCCAGCATTTT,CASTSGAQPQHF